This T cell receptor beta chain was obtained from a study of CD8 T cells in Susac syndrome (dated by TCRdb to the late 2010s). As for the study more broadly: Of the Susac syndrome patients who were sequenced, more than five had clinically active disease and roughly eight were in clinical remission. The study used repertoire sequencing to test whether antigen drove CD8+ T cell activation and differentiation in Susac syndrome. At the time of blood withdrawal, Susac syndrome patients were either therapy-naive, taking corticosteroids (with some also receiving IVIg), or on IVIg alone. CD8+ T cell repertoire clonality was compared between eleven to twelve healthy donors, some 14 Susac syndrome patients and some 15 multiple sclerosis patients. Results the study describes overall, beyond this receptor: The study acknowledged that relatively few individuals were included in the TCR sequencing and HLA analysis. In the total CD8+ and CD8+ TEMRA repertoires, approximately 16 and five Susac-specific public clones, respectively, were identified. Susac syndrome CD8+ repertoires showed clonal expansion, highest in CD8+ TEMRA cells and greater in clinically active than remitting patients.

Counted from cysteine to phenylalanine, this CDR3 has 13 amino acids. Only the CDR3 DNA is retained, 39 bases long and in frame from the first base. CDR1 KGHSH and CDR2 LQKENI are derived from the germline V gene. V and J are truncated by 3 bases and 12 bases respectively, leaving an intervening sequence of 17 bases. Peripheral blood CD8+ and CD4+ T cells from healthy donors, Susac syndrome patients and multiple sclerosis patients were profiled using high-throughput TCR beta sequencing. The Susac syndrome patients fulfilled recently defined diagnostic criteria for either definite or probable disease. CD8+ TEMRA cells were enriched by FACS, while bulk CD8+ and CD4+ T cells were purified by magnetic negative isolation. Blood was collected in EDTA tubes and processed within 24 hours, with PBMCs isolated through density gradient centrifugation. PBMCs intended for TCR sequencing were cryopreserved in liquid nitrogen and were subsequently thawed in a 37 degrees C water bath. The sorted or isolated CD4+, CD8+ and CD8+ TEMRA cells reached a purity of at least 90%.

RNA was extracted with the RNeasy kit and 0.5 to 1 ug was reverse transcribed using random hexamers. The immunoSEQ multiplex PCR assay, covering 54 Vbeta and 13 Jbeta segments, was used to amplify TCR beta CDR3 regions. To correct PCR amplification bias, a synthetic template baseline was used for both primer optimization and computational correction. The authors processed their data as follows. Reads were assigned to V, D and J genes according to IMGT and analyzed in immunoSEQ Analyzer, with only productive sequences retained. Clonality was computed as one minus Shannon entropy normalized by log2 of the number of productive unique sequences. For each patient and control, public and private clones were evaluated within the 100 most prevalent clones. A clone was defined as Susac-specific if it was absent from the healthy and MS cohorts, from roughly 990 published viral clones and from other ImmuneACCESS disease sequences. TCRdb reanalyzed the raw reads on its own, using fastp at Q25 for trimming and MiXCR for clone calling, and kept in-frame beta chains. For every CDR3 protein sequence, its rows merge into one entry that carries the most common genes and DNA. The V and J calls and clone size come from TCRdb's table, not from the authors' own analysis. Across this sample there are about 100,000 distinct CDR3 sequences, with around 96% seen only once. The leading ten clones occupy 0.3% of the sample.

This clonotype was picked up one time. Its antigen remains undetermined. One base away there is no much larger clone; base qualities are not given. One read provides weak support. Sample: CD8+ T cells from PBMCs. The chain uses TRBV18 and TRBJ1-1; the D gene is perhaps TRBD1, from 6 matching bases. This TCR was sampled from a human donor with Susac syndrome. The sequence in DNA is TGTGCCAGCTCACCTGGGGGCCTAACGGTTCCTTTCTTT. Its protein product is CASSPGGLTVPFF.